This is a list of T cell receptor beta chains from one sample in a study of blood T cell repertoires in COVID-19. Some clones are missing from TCRdb's copy, which holds only in-frame ones; the method was immunoSEQ multiplex PCR. The data contain about 210,000 clones, around nine tenths of them seen just once; the ten biggest clones take up 4% to 5.5%. Specimen: peripheral blood. Receptors were obtained from a woman aged 40 to 50 with acute or convalescent COVID-19. Both conserved end residues are part of each CDR3. D genes are given only for firm matches.

TRBJ2-5	NA	15	TRBV19	CASTPGDLNQETQYF
TRBJ2-1	NA	14	TRBV18	CASSENYSYNEQFF
TRBJ1-6	NA	13	TRBV5-1	CASSLSRDSPLHF
TRBJ1-4	NA	12	TRBV29-1	CSGGQKEEKLFF
TRBJ2-3	NA	14	TRBV5-1	CASSLRASTDTQYF
TRBJ2-5	TRBD2	12	TRBV3-1/TRBV3-2	CASCGGGGSSHF
TRBJ2-3	NA	16	TRBV7-3	CASSLRGELNTDTQYF
TRBJ1-3	NA	14	TRBV19	CASTGPSSGNTIYF
TRBJ1-3	TRBD1	17	TRBV14	CASSPRQGRGSGNTIYF
TRBJ1-1	NA	15	TRBV6-5	CASSYSGGRITEAFF
TRBJ2-2	NA	14	TRBV29-1	CSVEGAIGTGELFF
TRBJ1-4	TRBD1	15	TRBV5-1	CASSFATGPNEKLFF
TRBJ1-3	NA	14	TRBV27	CASSRGSTGNTIYF
TRBJ2-5	TRBD1	11	TRBV29-1	CSAGTAETQYF
TRBJ1-1	NA	13	TRBV2	CASSEGGYTEAFF
TRBJ1-1	TRBD1	13	TRBV10-2	CATRQGVNTEAFF
TRBJ1-4	NA	12	TRBV12-3/TRBV12-4	CASSFLLEKLFF
TRBJ2-5	NA	17	TRBV2	CASSGQGPLTTQETQYF
TRBJ2-5	TRBD2	15	TRBV5-1	CASSPQRGIQETQYF
TRBJ2-5	NA	14	TRBV5-1	CASSLTTEGGTQYF
TRBJ1-3	NA	15	TRBV5-1	CASSLGRGSGNTIYF
TRBJ2-3	NA	14	TRBV19	CASSQETRTDTQYF
TRBJ1-4	NA	16	TRBV4-1	CASSQIGTGPYKKLFF
TRBJ1-2	TRBD1	13	TRBV9	CASSGQGNYGYTF
TRBJ1-2	TRBD1	16	TRBV27	CASSWGQGVSPYGYTF
TRBJ1-6	TRBD1	16	TRBV3-1/TRBV3-2	CASSQAGTGMDSPLHF
TRBJ1-1	NA	13	TRBV29-1	CSVEGGGGTEAFF
TRBJ2-3	TRBD2	14	TRBV2	CASKPGLGSDTQYF